The clone carrying this T cell receptor (beta chain) appeared a single time. The antigen is unknown. These data come from a study of cytomegalovirus exposure and HLA in healthy donors. Turning to the study itself: Samples from HLA-typed donors yielded some 85 million unique TCRs in an early data release.

V lost 3 bases to trimming and J lost 6 bases, with 9 bases between them. Germline V CDR1 and CDR2: SGHAT, FQNNGV. The CDR3 is made up of 12 amino acids. 60 Vbeta and 13 Jbeta primers were used in PCR. Libraries were prepared by immunoSEQ multiplex PCR; TCRdb keeps only in-frame clonotypes and omits some of them. The sample shows about 200,000 clones, around four fifths of them seen only once. Findings of the study overall: High sensitivity and specificity were reportedly achieved when the classifier diagnosed cytomegalovirus status. The study carried out a later analysis of TCR beta sequences. It associated approximately 16,000 of them with specific HLA alleles at a false discovery rate of 0.05.

Sequencing was done on a sample of PBMCs. The chain recombines TRBV11-2 with TRBJ2-7; D remains unclear. The receptor's source is a woman between 40 and 55 years old in good health and CMV-seronegative. CDR3 DNA sequence: TGTGCCAGCAGCTTCTCTGAGTCCGAGCAGTACTTC. Translating it yields CASSFSESEQYF.